This T cell receptor (beta chain) emerged from a study of CD8+ T cells in alopecia areata. From germline, CDR1 is SQVTM and CDR2 ANQGSEA. The CDR3 spans 12 residues. Trimming removed 7 bases from V and 0 bases from J, with 9 bases in between. Extraction of RNA preceded its reverse transcription into cDNA, which served as the sequencing template. Some clones are missing from TCRdb's copy, which holds only in-frame ones; the method was immunoSEQ multiplex PCR. The table lists fewer than 200,000 clones, approximately 65% of them singletons. The chain links TRBV29-1 to TRBJ1-1; unclear D gene. This specimen consisted of CD8+ T cells sorted from blood, obtained at week 0. This clonotype was obtained from a human donor with alopecia areata. CDR3: CSGRRMNTEAFF. CDR3 in DNA: TGCAGCGGGAGGCGGATGAACACTGAAGCTTTCTTT. Full variable domain (missing parts from reference TRBV29-1 and TRBJ1-1): SAVISQKPSRDICQRGTSLTIQCQVDSQVTMMFWYRQQPGQSLTLIATANQGSEATYESGFVIDKFPISRPNLTFSTLTVSNMSPEDSSIYLCSGRRMNTEAFFGQGTRLTVV.